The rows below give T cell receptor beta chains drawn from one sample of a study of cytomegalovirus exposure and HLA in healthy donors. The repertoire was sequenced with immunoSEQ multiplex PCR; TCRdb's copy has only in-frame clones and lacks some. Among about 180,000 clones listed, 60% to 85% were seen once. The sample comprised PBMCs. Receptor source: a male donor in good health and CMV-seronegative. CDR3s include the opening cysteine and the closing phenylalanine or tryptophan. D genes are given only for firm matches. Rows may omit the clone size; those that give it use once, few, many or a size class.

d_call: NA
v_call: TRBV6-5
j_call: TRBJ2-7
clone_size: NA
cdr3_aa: CASSFPGEQYF
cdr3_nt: TGTGCCAGCAGCTTCCCGGGAGAGCAGTACTTC

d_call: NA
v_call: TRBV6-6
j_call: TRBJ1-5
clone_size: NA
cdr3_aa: CASRPPLTASNQPQHF
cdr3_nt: TGTGCCAGCAGACCCCCATTGACAGCTAGCAATCAGCCCCAGCATTTT

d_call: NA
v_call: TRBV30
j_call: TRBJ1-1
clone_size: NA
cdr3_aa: CAWSGGQHLEAFF
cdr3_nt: TGTGCCTGGAGTGGAGGACAGCATTTAGAAGCTTTCTTT

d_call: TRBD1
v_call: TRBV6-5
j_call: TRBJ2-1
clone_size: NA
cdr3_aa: CASSSGTGAYNEQFF
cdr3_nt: TGTGCCAGCAGTTCCGGGACAGGGGCCTACAATGAGCAGTTCTTC

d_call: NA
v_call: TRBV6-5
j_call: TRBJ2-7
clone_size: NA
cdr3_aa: CASSYSSGAYEQYF
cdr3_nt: TGTGCCAGCAGTTACTCTAGCGGAGCCTACGAGCAGTACTTC

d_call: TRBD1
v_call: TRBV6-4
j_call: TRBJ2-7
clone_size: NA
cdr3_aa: CASSPTGTGSSYEQYF
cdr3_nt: TGTGCCAGCAGTCCCACCGGGACAGGAAGCTCCTACGAGCAGTACTTC

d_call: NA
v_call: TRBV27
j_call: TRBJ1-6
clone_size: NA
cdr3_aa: CASSWGVTNSPLHF
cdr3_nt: TGTGCCAGCAGCTGGGGAGTTACTAATTCACCCCTCCACTTT

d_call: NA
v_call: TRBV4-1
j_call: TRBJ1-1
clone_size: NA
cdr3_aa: CASSQLLRGRTEAFF
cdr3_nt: TGCGCCAGCAGCCAATTACTCCGGGGAAGGACTGAAGCTTTCTTT

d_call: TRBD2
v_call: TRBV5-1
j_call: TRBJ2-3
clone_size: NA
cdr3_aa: CASSSRGLAGARGTDTQYF
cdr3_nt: TGCGCCAGCAGCTCCCGGGGACTAGCGGGGGCCCGGGGTACAGATACGCAGTATTTT

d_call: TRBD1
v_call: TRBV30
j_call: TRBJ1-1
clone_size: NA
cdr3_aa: CACRSRGTEAFF
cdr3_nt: TGTGCCTGCAGAAGCAGGGGGACTGAAGCTTTCTTT

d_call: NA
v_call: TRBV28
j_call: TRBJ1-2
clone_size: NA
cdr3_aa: CASSSAHTGYYGYTF
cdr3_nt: TGTGCCAGCAGCTCCGCTCATACAGGTTACTATGGCTACACCTTC

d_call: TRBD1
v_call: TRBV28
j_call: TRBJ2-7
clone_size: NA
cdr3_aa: CASSAPGQYEQYF
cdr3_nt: TGTGCCAGCAGTGCACCGGGACAGTACGAGCAGTACTTC

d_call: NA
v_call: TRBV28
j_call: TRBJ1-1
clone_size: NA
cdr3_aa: CASSWAGRYPEAFF
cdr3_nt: TGTGCCAGCAGTTGGGCAGGGAGGTACCCTGAAGCTTTCTTT

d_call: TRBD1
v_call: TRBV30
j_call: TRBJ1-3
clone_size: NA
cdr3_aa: CAWSRDRGLADSGNTIYF
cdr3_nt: TGTGCCTGGAGCCGGGACAGGGGGCTGGCCGACTCTGGAAACACCATATATTTT

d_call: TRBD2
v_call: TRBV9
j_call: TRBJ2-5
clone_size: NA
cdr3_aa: CASSVSGLAGAIRGLETQYF
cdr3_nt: TGTGCCAGCAGCGTGTCGGGACTAGCGGGGGCCATCCGGGGTTTGGAGACCCAGTACTTC

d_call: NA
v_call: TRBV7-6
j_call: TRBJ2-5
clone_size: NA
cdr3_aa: CASSLRGTRVGETQYF
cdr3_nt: TGTGCCAGCAGCTTGAGAGGGACAAGGGTCGGGGAGACCCAGTACTTC

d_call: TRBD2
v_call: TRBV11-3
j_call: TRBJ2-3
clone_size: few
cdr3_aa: CASSLSGTDTQYF
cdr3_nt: TGTGCCAGCAGCTTAAGCGGGACTGATACGCAGTATTTT

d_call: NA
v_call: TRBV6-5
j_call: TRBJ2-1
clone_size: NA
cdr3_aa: CASSLGDFPNEQFF
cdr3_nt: TGTGCCAGCAGTCTCGGGGACTTCCCAAATGAGCAGTTCTTC

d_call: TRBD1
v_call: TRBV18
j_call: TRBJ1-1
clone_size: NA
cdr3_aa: CASSPLTGSTEAFF
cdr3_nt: TGTGCCAGCTCACCACTGACAGGGAGCACTGAAGCTTTCTTT

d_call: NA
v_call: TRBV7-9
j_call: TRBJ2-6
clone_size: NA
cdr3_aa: CASSLGRDSILVANVLTF
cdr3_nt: TGTGCCAGCAGCTTAGGACGGGATTCGATTTTAGTGGCCAACGTCCTGACTTTC

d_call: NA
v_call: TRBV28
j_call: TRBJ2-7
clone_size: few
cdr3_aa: CASSPSFSYEQYF
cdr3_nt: TGTGCCAGCAGTCCCTCCTTCTCCTACGAGCAGTACTTC

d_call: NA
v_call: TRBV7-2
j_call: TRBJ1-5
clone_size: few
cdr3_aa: CASSSRDFGSNQPQHF
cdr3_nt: TGTGCCAGCAGCTCCAGAGACTTCGGAAGCAATCAGCCCCAGCATTTT

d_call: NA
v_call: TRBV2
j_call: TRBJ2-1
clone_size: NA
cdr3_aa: CASTGSRGEQFF
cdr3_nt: TGTGCCAGCACTGGCTCCCGGGGTGAGCAGTTCTTC

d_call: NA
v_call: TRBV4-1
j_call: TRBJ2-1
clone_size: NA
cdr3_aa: CASSQERYEQFF
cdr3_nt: TGCGCCAGCAGCCAAGAGAGATACGAGCAGTTCTTC

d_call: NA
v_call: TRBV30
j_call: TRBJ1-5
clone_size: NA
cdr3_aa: CAWSRQENQPQHF
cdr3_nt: TGTGCCTGGAGCAGGCAGGAAAATCAGCCCCAGCATTTT

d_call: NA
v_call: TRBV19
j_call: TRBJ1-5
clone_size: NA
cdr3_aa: CASSRVPPGNQPQHF
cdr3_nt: TGTGCCAGTAGTAGAGTCCCCCCGGGCAATCAGCCCCAGCATTTT

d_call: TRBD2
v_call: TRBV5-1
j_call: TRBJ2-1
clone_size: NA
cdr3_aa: CASSYSGGAYNEQFF
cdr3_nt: TGCGCCAGCAGCTATAGCGGGGGGGCTTATAATGAGCAGTTCTTC

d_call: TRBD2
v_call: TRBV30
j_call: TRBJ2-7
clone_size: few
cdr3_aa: CAWSVRGRAAYEQYF
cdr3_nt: TGTGCCTGGAGTGTACGCGGGAGGGCAGCCTACGAGCAGTACTTC

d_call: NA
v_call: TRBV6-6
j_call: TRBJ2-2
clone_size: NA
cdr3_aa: CASRSAGRGTGELFF
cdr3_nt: TGTGCCAGCAGGTCTGCGGGGCGCGGTACCGGGGAGCTGTTTTTT

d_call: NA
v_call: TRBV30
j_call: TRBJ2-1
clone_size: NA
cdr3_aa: CAWSRGRVTSSYNEQFF
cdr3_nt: TGTGCCTGGAGTAGGGGGAGGGTAACGAGTTCCTACAATGAGCAGTTCTTC